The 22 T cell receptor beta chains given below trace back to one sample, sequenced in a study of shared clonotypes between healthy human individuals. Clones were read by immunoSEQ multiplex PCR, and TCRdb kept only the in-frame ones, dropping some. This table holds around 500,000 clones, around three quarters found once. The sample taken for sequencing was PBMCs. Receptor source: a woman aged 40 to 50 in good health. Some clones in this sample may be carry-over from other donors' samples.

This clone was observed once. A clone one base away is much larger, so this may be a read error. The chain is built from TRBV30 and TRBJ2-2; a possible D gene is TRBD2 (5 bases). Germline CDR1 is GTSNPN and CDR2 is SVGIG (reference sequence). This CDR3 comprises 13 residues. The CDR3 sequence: CAWSVWGTGKLFF. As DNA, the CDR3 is TGTGCCTGGAGTGTTTGGGGTACCGGGAAGCTGTTTTTT.

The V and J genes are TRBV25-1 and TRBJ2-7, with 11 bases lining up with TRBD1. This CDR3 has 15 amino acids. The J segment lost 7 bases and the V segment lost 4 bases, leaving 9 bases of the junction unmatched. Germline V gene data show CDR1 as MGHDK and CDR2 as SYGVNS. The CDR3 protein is CASSGGDRGRWEQYF. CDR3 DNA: TGTGCCAGCAGTGGAGGGGACAGGGGGAGGTGGGAGCAGTACTTC.

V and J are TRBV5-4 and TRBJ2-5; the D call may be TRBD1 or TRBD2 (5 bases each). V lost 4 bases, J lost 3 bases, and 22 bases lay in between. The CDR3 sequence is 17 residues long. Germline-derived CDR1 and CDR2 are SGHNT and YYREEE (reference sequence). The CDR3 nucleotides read TGTGCCAGCAGCGCCCCCGGGACGGGTATCAAAAAAGAGACCCAGTACTTC. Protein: CASSAPGTGIKKETQYF.

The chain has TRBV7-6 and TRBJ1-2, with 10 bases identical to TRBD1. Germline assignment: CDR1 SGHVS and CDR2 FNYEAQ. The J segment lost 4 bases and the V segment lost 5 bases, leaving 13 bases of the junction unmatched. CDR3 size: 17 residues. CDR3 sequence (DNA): TGTGCCAGCAGCGCTAGCCCGACAGGGACAGGGGTCTATGGCTACACCTTC. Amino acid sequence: CASSASPTGTGVYGYTF.

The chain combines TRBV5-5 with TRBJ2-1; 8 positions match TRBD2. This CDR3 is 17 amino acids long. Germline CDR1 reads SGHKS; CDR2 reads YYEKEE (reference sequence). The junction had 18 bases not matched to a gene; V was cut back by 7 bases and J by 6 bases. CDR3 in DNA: TGTGCCAGCGTCCTGGGCGCGGGAGGAAAACTTGGCAATGAGCAGTTCTTC. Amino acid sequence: CASVLGAGGKLGNEQFF. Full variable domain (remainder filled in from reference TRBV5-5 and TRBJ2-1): DAGVTQSPTHLIKTRGQQVTLRCSPISGHKSVSWYQQVLGQGPQFIFQYYEKEERGRGNFPDRFSARQFPNYSSELNVNALLLGDSALYLCASVLGAGGKLGNEQFFGPGTRLTVL.

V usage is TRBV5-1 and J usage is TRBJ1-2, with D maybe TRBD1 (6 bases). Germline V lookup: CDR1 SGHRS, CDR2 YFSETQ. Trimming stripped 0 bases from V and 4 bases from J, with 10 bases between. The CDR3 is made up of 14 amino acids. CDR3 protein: CASSLAMDSYGYTF. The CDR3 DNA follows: TGCGCCAGCAGCTTGGCCATGGACAGCTATGGCTACACCTTC.

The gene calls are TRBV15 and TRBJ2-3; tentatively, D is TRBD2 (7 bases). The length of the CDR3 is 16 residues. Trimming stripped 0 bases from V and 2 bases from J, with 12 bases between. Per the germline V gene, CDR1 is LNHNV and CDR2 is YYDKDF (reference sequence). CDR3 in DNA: TGTGCCACCAGCAGAGATAGGGGGGGATACACAGATACGCAGTATTTT. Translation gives CATSRDRGGYTDTQYF.

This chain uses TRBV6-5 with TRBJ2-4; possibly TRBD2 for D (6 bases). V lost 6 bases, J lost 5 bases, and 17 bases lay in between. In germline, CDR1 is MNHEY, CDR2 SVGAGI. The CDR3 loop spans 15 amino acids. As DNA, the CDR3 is TGTGCCAGCAGCCGATGGGACTCCGGAGAAAACATTCAGTACTTC. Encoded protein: CASSRWDSGENIQYF.

The CDR3 loop is CAWSRRRGQETQYF. CDR3 in DNA: TGTGCCTGGAGTCGACGGAGGGGCCAAGAGACCCAGTACTTC. The V gene is TRBV30, the J gene TRBJ2-5; TRBD2 is a possible D gene (6 bases). The CDR3 has 14 residues. Germline CDR1 is GTSNPN and CDR2 is SVGIG (reference sequence). Deletions cut 2 bases from V and 1 base from J, with 11 bases between.

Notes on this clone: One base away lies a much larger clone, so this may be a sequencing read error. CDR3 nucleotide sequence: TGTGCCACCAGCGGAGTCGACAGGGTACGGGGCTACACCTTC. Its translation: CATSGVDRVRGYTF. The chain is built from TRBV15 and TRBJ1-2; TRBD1 aligns across 7 bases. This CDR3 comprises 14 residues. V lost 5 bases to trimming and J lost 8 bases; unmatched junction nucleotides: 11. The germline gives CDR1 LNHNV, CDR2 YYDKDF (reference sequence).

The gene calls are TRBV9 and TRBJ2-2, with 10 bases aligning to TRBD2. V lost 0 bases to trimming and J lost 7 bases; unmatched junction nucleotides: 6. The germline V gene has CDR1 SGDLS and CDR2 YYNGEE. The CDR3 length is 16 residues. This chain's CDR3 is CASSVGLAGEVGELFF. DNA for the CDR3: TGTGCCAGCAGCGTAGGGCTAGCGGGAGAGGTCGGGGAGCTGTTTTTT.

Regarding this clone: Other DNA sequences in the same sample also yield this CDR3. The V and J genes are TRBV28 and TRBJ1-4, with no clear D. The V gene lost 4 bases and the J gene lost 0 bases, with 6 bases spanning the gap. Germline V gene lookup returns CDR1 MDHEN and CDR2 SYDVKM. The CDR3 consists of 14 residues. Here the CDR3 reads CASSSGATNEKLFF. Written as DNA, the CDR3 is TGTGCCAGCAGTTCAGGAGCAACTAATGAAAAACTGTTTTTT.

The CDR3 coding sequence is TGTGCCAGTAGTAGGGGGGGGTATACTCGGTATTTT. Amino acid sequence: CASSRGGYTRYF. The gene calls are TRBV19 and TRBJ2-3, with TRBD2 matching over 7 bases. Germline CDR1 reads LNHDA; CDR2 reads SQIVND (reference sequence). The CDR3 contains 12 residues. V shed 4 bases and J 14 bases; nucleotides not matched to a gene: 9.

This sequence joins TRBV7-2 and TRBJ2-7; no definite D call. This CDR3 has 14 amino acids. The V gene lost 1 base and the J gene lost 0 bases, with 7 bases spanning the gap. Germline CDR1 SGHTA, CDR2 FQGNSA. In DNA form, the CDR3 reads TGTGCCAGCAGCTTAGGACCTTTCTCCTACGAGCAGTACTTC. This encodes CASSLGPFSYEQYF.

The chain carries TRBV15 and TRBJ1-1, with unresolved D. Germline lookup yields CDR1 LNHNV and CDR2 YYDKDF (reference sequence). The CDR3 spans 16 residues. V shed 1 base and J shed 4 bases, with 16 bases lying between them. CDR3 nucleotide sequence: TGTGCCACCAGCAGAGCAGTAGGGAATCTTGGCACTGAAGCTTTCTTT. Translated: CATSRAVGNLGTEAFF.

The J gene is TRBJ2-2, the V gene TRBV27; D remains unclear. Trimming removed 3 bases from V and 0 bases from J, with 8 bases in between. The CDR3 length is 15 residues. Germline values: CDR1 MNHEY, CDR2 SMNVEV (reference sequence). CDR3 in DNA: TGTGCCAGCAGTTTGGATAGGTCGAACACCGGGGAGCTGTTTTTT. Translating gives CASSLDRSNTGELFF.

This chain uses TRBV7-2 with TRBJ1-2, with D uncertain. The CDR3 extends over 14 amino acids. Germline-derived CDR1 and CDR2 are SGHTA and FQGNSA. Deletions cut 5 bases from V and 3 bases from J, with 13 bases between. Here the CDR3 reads CASSQDGRYYGYTF. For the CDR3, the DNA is TGTGCCAGCAGCCAGGATGGCAGGTACTATGGCTACACCTTC. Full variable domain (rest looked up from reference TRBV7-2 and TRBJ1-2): GAGVSQSPSNKVTEKGKDVELRCDPISGHTALYWYRQSLGQGLEFLIYFQGNSAPDKSGLPSDRFSAERTGGSVSTLTIQRTQQEDSAVYLCASSQDGRYYGYTFGSGTRLTVV.

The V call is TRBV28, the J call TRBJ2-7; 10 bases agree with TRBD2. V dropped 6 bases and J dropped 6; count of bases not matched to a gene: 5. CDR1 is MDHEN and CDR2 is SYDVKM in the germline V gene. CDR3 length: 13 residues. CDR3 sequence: CASSLGLAVEQYF. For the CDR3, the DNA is TGTGCCAGCAGCCTAGGACTAGCGGTCGAGCAGTACTTC.

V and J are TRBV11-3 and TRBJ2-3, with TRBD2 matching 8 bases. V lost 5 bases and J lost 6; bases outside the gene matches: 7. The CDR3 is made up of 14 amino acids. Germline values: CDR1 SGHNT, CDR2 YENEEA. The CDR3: CASSEAGAGDTQYF. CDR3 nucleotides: TGTGCCAGCAGCGAAGCGGGAGCGGGGGATACGCAGTATTTT. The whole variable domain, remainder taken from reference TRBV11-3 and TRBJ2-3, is EAGVVQSPRYKIIEKKQPVAFWCNPISGHNTLYWYLQNLGQGPELLIRYENEEAVDDSQLPKDRFSAERLKGVDSTLKIQPAELGDSAVYLCASSEAGAGDTQYFGPGTRLTVL.

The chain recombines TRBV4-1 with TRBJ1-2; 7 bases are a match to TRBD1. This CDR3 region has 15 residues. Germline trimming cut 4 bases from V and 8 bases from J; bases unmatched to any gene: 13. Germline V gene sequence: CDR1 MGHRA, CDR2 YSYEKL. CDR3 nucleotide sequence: TGCGCCAGCAGCCTGCCCGGACAGGCCCTTCGGGGCTACACCTTC. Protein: CASSLPGQALRGYTF.

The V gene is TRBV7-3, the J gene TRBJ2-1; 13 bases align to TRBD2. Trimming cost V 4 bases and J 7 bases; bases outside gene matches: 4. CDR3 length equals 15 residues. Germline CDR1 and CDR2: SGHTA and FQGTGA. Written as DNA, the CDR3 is TGTGCCAGCAGCTCCGGACTAGCGGGAGCAAATGAGCAGTTCTTC. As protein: CASSSGLAGANEQFF.

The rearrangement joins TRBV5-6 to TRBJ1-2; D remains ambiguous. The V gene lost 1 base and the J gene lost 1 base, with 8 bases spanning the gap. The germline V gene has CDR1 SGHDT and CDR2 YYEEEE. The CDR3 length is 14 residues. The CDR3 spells CASSLSTYNYGYTF. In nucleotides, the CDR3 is TGTGCCAGCAGCTTGAGCACGTATAACTATGGCTACACCTTC. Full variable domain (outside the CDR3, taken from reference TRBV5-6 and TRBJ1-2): DAGVTQSPTHLIKTRGQQVTLRCSPKSGHDTVSWYQQALGQGPQFIFQYYEEEERQRGNFPDRFSGHQFPNYSSELNVNALLLGDSALYLCASSLSTYNYGYTFGSGTRLTVV.